The sequence of this TCR beta chain was determined in a study of CXCR3-negative and CXCR3-positive naive CD8 T cells (dated by TCRdb to the late 2010s). For the study in its entirety: In total, about 150 million TRB reads were obtained, which works out to roughly 1.5 +/- 0.3 million reads per library. Diversity and physicochemical repertoire analyses covered roughly eleven donors pooled from two independent experiments. Naive subsets from roughly 5 donors and memory cells from 3 donors were included in the TRBV-TRBJ cluster analysis. Results and caveats for the whole study, not just this receptor: Freshly isolated PBMCs were used for most assays because CXCR3 expression went down partially after cryopreservation. Both naive subsets had comparably high repertoire diversity, while memory CD8+ T cells had much lower repertoire diversity. TRBV-TRBJ usage was similar between naive CXCR3-negative and CXCR3-positive cells from the same donor, while memory cells showed distinct patterns. TRB CDR3s from CXCR3-positive naive cells showed higher hydrophobicity (lower Kidera factor 4), lower energy, and higher strength and volume indices than CXCR3-negative naive cells. Surface CD5, linked to self-reactivity in mice, was comparable between naive subsets; TCR interaction strength was therefore also inferred from TRB CDR3 physicochemical properties.

Its CDR3 holds 14 amino acids, cysteine through phenylalanine. No DNA is recorded. The germline V gene (reference sequence) provides CDR1 DFQATT and CDR2 SNEGSKA. The instrument given in TCRdb is NextSeq 550. The Human TCR Profiling Kit (MiLaboratory) was used to make UMI-labeled 5' RACE TRB cDNA libraries. cDNA synthesis used the entire amount of extracted RNA, and PCR amplification then used the entire amount of cDNA produced. Libraries were prepared in parallel with an identical number of PCR cycles. In the source study's methods: With a minimum of two reads required per UMI, MIGEC and MiXCR pulled out about 50,000 +/- 10,000 unique UMI-labeled TRB cDNA molecules from each library. On average, about 40,000 +/- 10,000 functional in-frame TRB CDR3 nucleotide clonotypes lacking stop codons were found per library. After each sample was downsampled to 5000 UMI-labeled TRB molecules, VDJtools was used to calculate diversity metrics such as normalized Shannon-Wiener and Chao1. VDJtools was used to calculate clonotype-size-weighted physicochemical properties of the central five CDR3 residues, namely interaction energy, strength, volume and Kidera factor 4. Once TCRdb had reprocessed the reads, it stored one entry per CDR3 protein sequence and supplied no DNA. The V and J calls shown here were made by TCRdb, not taken from the authors' results. Per the sample table, the count is fewer than 90,000 distinct CDR3 sequences. Less than 0.6% of the sample comes from the top ten.

A word on this clonotype: It has no known antigen specificity.

Each CD8+ T cell subset was flow-sorted in triplicate, with some 300,000 cells per subset placed directly into RLT lysis buffer. To exclude memory contaminants, naive CD8+ T cells were stringently defined as CD45RO-CCR7+CD27+CD95-. Standard density gradient centrifugation was used to isolate peripheral blood mononuclear cells from buffy coats. Naive CXCR3-negative and CXCR3-positive CD8+ T cells were flow-sorted on a FACSAria III. Total RNA was extracted from sorted cells with an RNeasy Mini Kit. Source material: naive CXCR3+ CD8+ T cells from blood. Per the publication, the cell subset or site label means: CD45RO-CCR7+CD27+CD95- naive CD8+ T cells expressing CXCR3 (TNR3+). The receptor chain draws on TRBV20-1 and TRBJ1-6. This TCR derives from a human donor in good health. Some clones in this sample may be carry-over from other donors' samples. The CDR3 region reads CSASRGSYNSPLHF.